This TCR beta chain was recovered during a study of blood T cells in healthy people across ages. This clonotype was counted ten times or more. V lost 6 bases to trimming and J lost 4 bases, with 16 bases between them. From germline, CDR1 is DFQATT and CDR2 SNEGSKA (reference sequence). The CDR3 runs 13 residues. With a J-beta primer mix and a sample-barcoded 5' primer, a second PCR ran about 7 to 11 cycles. A single record per CDR3 protein comes from TCRdb applying MiXCR to the 5' RACE reads. The table records some 930,000 distinct CDR3 sequences, 25% to 30% of them present only once. The data were also submitted as part of a second study, on T cells of mothers and their children.

The gene calls are TRBV20-1 and TRBJ2-7; the D gene is possibly TRBD1 (6 bases). The sequence was obtained from a woman aged 40 to 49 in good health. The specimen was blood. CDR3 loop: CSAPSGTTYEQYF. The DNA of the CDR3 is TGCAGTGCACCCTCCGGGACAACTTACGAGCAGTACTTC.